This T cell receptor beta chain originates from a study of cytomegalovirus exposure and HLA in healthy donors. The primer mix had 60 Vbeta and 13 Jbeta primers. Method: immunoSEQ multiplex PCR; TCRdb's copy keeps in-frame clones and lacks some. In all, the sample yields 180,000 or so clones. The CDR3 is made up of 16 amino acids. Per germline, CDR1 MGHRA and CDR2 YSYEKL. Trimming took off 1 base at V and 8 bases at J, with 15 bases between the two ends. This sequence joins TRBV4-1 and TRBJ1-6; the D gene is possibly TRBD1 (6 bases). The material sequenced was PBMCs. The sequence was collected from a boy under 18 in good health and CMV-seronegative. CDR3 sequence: CASSQVSQGVYSPLHF. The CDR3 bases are TGCGCCAGCAGCCAAGTGTCACAGGGTGTATATTCACCCCTCCACTTT.